This TCR beta chain comes out of a study of T cells after somatic rescue of genetic block. CDR1 is SGHKS and CDR2 is YYEKEE in the germline V gene (reference sequence). The V end lost 2 bases, the J end lost 5 bases, and 5 bases lay between the germline ends. The CDR3 has 12 residues. Data came from immunoSEQ multiplex PCR; TCRdb stores just in-frame clones and leaves some out. The sample shows 80,000 to 90,000 clones, over 80% of them seen only once. This receptor was obtained from a young woman. The sequenced material came from peripheral blood mononuclear cells (PBMCs). The V gene is TRBV5-5, the J gene TRBJ1-5; tentative D call: TRBD1 (5 bases). The CDR3 DNA reads TGTGCCAGCAGCTTACAGGATCAGCCCCAGCATTTT. Translated: CASSLQDQPQHF.